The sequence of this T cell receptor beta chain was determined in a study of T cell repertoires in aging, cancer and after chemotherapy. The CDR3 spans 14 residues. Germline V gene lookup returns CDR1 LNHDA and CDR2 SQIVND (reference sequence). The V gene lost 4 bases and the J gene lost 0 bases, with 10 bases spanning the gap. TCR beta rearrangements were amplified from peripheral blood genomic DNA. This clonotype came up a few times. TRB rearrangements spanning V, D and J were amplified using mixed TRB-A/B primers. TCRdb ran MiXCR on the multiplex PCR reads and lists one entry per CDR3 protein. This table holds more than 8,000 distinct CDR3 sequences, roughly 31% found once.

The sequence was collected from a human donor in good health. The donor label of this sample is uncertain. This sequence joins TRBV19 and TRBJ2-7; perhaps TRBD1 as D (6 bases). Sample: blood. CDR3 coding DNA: TGTGCCAGTAGTACAGGGGTTAGCTCCTACGAGCAGTACTTC. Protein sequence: CASSTGVSSYEQYF.